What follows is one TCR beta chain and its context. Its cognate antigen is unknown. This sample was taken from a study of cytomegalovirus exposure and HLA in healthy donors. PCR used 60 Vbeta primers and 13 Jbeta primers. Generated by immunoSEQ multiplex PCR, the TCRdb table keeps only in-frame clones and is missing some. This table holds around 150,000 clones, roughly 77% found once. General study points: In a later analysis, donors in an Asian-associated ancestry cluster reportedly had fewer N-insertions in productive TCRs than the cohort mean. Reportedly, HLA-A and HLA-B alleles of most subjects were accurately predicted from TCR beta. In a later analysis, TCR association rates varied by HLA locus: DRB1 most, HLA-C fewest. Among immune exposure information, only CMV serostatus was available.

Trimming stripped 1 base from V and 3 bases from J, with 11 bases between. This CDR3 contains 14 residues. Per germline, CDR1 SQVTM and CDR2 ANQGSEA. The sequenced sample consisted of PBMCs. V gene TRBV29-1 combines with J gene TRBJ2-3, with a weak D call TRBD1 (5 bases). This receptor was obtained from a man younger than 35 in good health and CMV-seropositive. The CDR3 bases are TGCAGCGTTGAAGTGGGTAGGGGAACAGATACGCAGTATTTT. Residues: CSVEVGRGTDTQYF.